Shown below are 9 T cell receptor beta chains from a single sample sequenced in a study of early T cells in non-severe SARS-CoV-2 infection. TCRdb analysed the 5' RACE reads with MiXCR anew, one entry per CDR3 protein. The data hold 60,000 or so distinct CDR3 sequences, with 8.7% observed a single time. The material sequenced was whole blood, taken at baseline. The receptors stem from an adult who was a healthcare worker with PCR-confirmed SARS-CoV-2 infection or an uninfected control (not recorded which).

This clonotype occurred a few times. The CDR3 nucleotides read TGTGCCAGCAGCTTAGTAGCGGGTTCAATAAATGAGCAGTTCTTC. Its protein is CASSLVAGSINEQFF. The chain uses TRBV7-8 and TRBJ2-1; 7 bases align to TRBD2. The ends lost 1 base at V and 7 bases at J; junction bases unmatched: 7. The CDR3 consists of 15 residues. The germline V gene has CDR1 SGHVS and CDR2 FQNEAQ.

This clonotype was picked up a small number of times. CDR3 amino acids: CATSSVGQGTDTQYF. The CDR3 DNA follows: TGTGCCACCAGCAGCGTGGGACAGGGCACAGATACGCAGTATTTT. The chain uses TRBV15 and TRBJ2-3, with TRBD1 identical over 8 bases. The CDR3 loop spans 15 amino acids. J gave up 1 base and V 3 bases, and 3 bases lay outside the gene matches. Germline assignment: CDR1 LNHNV and CDR2 YYDKDF (reference sequence).

A few counts support this clonotype. The J gene is TRBJ1-5, the V gene TRBV7-9; 8 positions match TRBD1. The CDR3 totals 13 residues. V dropped 6 bases and J dropped 3; count of bases not matched to a gene: 1. Germline V gene data show CDR1 as SEHNR and CDR2 as FQNEAQ (reference sequence). The chain's CDR3 is CASRGQVNQPQHF. CDR3 nucleotide sequence: TGTGCCAGCAGGGGACAGGTCAATCAGCCCCAGCATTTT.

This clonotype appeared many times. The chain has TRBV20-1 and TRBJ2-3; 14 bases line up with TRBD2. There are 14 residues in the CDR3. V trimming: 5 bases; J trimming: 6 bases; junction bases outside the gene matches: 4. Germline V gives CDR1 DFQATT, CDR2 SNEGSKA (reference sequence). The CDR3 sequence: CSAWTSGRKDTQYF. The DNA of the CDR3 is TGCAGTGCTTGGACTAGCGGGAGGAAGGATACGCAGTATTTT.

This clonotype came up a few times. The chain is built from TRBV2 and TRBJ2-1, with D perhaps given as TRBD1 or TRBD2 (5 bases each). Trimming took 7 bases from V and 4 from J, leaving 26 bases between them. Germline lookup yields CDR1 SNHLY and CDR2 FYNNEI. The CDR3 runs to 18 residues. In DNA, the CDR3 is TGTGCCAGCACCGCGGGTCACCCCAGGGTTATGGGGTACAATGAGCAGTTCTTC. Its translation: CASTAGHPRVMGYNEQFF.

This clonotype showed up just a few times. The chain uses TRBV12-3 or TRBV12-4 and TRBJ2-2; D gene unclear. The CDR3 sequence is 18 residues long. V lost 3 bases and J lost 0, with 17 bases in between. CDR3 coding DNA: TGTGCCAGCAGTTTCATCGGTCGGCCCTTAGCGAACACCGGGGAGCTGTTTTTT. It encodes CASSFIGRPLANTGELFF.

This clonotype has ten or more counts. The chain uses TRBV7-8 and TRBJ1-4, with D uncertain. Germline-derived CDR1 and CDR2 are SGHVS and FQNEAQ. The CDR3 has 14 amino acids. Trimming took 6 bases from V and 6 from J, leaving 14 bases between them. The DNA for the CDR3 is TGTGCCAGCAGAAACCGATGGGTGGATGAAAAACTGTTTTTT. Its protein product is CASRNRWVDEKLFF.

This chain links TRBV7-9 with TRBJ1-1; D is ambiguous. The CDR3 spans 15 residues. Between the trimmed V and J ends, which lost 4 bases and 1 base, there was a span of 13 bases. Germline CDR1 reads SEHNR; CDR2 reads FQNEAQ (reference sequence). Written as DNA, the CDR3 is TGTGCCAGCAGCTCGGTTCGACATCCGAACACTGAAGCTTTCTTT. Translation gives CASSSVRHPNTEAFF.

Many counts were recorded for this clonotype. The V and J genes are TRBV20-1 and TRBJ2-1; no clear D. The CDR3 extends over 12 amino acids. Germline V lookup: CDR1 DFQATT, CDR2 SNEGSKA (reference sequence). With 3 bases removed from V and 8 bases from J, the gap between germline ends came to 11 bases. CDR3 coding DNA: TGCAGTGCTAGGTATTCTGCTGATGAGCAGTTCTTC. Translated, it gives CSARYSADEQFF.